Here is one T cell receptor (beta chain) with its context. CDR1 is LNHDA and CDR2 is SQIVND in the germline V gene (reference sequence). CDR3 size: 17 residues. Trimming shortened V by 7 bases and J by 0 bases, and 19 bases separated the two germline ends. The data originate from a study of blood T cell repertoires in COVID-19. The overall study: The cDNA or gDNA used as material had been derived from T cells, B-cell-depleted T cells, or PBMCs.

Generated by immunoSEQ multiplex PCR, the TCRdb table keeps only in-frame clones and is missing some. The sample holds under 300,000 clones, around 85% seen once. V is TRBV19 and J is TRBJ1-5, with D maybe TRBD1 (5 bases). This receptor was taken from a woman in her 40s with acute COVID-19. Sequenced material: PBMCs or T cells enriched from blood (not recorded which). CDR3 nucleotides: TGTGCCAGTACGAATAGATTGGGGACTCTTAGCAATCAGCCCCAGCATTTT. Translated: CASTNRLGTLSNQPQHF.